This TCR beta chain was obtained from a study of blood T cell repertoires in COVID-19. Study context: Acute and convalescent COVID-19 samples came from the United States, Italy and Spain.

The CDR3 sequence is 13 residues long. The V gene's germline CDR1 is SEHNR and CDR2 FQNEAQ (reference sequence). V was cut by 5 bases and J by 7 bases, with 9 bases left in between. The protocol was immunoSEQ multiplex PCR, while the TCRdb copy is restricted to in-frame clones and leaves out a portion. The sample carries approximately 130,000 clones, approximately 80% recorded once. The origin of this receptor is a man aged 35-49 years with active or convalescent COVID-19. V and J are TRBV7-9 and TRBJ1-6; D call uncertain. Sequencing was carried out using peripheral blood. The CDR3 DNA is TGTGCCAGCAGCATCGGGGTGAATTCACCCCTCCACTTT. It translates to CASSIGVNSPLHF.